The clone carrying this T cell receptor beta chain has only one observation. Its antigen is not identified. A junction end diverges from the germline sequence, so it may reflect a read error. Sequencing targeted expressed TCRB transcripts, as all isolated RNA had been reverse transcribed. The data were produced by immunoSEQ multiplex PCR, yet TCRdb's version contains in-frame clones alone and is incomplete. In the table there are 220,000 or so clones, around 68% of which are singletons. The germline gives CDR1 MDHEN, CDR2 SYDVKM. This CDR3 is built from 12 residues. These data belong to a study of beta chain features in type 1 diabetes. Across the study: The study examined 107,917,701 sorted cells across all samples.

Study conclusions and caveats: Shorter TCRB CDR3s, moderately but significantly so, marked every one of the four CD4+ subsets in Type 1 diabetes patients.

V is TRBV28 and J is TRBJ2-7, with 8 bases matching TRBD2. Sequences were obtained from naive CD4+ T cells from blood. This clonotype was obtained from a man aged 25-45 years in good health. The chain's CDR3 is CASSSLTSGENF. CDR3 coding DNA: TGTGCCAGCAGTTCCCTAACTAGCGGAGAGAACTTC.